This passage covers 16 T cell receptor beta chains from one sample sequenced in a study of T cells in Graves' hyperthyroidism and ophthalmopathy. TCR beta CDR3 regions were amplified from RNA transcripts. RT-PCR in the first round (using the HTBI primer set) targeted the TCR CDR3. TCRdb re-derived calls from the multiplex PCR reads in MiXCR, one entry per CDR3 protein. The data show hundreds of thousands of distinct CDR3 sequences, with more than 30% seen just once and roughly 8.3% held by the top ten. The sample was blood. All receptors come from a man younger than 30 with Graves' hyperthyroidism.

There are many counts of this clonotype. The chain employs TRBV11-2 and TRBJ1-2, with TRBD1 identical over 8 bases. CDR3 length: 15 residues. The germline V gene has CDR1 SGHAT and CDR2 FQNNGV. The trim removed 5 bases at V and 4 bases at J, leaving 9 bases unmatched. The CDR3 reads CASSPGQGLLYGYTF. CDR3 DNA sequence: TGTGCCAGCAGCCCAGGACAGGGCCTCCTCTATGGCTACACCTTC.

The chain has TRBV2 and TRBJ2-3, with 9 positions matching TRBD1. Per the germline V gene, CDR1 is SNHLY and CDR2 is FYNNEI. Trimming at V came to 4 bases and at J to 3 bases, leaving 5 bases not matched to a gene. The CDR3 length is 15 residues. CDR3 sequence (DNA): TGTGCCAGCAGTGGGACAGGGGCCGGGACAGATACGCAGTATTTT. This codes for CASSGTGAGTDTQYF.

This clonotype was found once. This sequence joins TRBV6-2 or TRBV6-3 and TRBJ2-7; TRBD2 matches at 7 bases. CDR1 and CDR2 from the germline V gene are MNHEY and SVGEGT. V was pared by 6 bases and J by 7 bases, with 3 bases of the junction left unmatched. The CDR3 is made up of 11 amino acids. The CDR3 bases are TGTGCCAGCAGCGGAGCGGGGGAGCAGTACTTC. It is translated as CASSGAGEQYF.

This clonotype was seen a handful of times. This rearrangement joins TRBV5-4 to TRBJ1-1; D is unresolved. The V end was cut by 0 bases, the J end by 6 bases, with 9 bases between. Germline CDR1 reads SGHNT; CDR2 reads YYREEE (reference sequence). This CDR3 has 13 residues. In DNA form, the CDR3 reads TGTGCCAGCAGCTTGGATGAAGTGGCTGAAGCTTTCTTT. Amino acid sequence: CASSLDEVAEAFF.

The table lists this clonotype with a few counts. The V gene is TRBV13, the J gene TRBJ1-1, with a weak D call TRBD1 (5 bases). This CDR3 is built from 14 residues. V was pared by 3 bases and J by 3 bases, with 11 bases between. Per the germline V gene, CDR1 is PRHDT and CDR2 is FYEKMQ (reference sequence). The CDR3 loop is CASSFPGGDTEAFF. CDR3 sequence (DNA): TGTGCCAGCAGCTTCCCCGGGGGTGACACTGAAGCTTTCTTT. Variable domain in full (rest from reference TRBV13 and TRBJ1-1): AAGVIQSPRHLIKEKRETATLKCYPIPRHDTVYWYQQGPGQDPQFLISFYEKMQSDKGSIPDRFSAQQFSDYHSELNMSSLELGDSALYFCASSFPGGDTEAFFGQGTRLTVV.

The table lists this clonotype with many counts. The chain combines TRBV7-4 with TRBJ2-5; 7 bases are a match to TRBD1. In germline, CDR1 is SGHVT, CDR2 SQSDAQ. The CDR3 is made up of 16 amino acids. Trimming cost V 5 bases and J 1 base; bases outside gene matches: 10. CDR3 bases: TGTGCCAGCAGCCACCTTTATGACAGGGCCCAAGAGACCCAGTACTTC. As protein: CASSHLYDRAQETQYF.

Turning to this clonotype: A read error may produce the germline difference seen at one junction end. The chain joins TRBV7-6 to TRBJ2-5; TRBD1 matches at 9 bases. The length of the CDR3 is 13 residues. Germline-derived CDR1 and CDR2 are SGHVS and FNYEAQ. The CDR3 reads CASSLATGQGEFF. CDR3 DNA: TGTGCCAGCAGCTTAGCCACGGGACAGGGCGAGTTCTTC.

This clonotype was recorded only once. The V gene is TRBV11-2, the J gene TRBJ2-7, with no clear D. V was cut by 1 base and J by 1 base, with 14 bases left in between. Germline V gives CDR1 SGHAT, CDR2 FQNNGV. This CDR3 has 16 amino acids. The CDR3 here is CASSLGATLESYEQYF. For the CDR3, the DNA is TGTGCCAGCAGCTTAGGAGCCACCCTGGAATCCTACGAGCAGTACTTC.

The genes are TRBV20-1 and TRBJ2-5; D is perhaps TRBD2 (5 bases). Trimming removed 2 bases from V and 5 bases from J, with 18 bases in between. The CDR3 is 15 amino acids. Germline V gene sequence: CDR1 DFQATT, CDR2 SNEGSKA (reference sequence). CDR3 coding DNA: TGCAGTGCTAGACCCAACCGAAGAGGGTCGGAGACCCAGTACTTC. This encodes CSARPNRRGSETQYF.

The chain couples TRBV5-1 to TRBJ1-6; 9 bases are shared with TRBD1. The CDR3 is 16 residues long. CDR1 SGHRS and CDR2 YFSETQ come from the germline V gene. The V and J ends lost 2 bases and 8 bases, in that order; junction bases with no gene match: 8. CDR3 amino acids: CASSLGQGFGDSPLHF. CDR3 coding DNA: TGCGCCAGCAGCTTAGGACAGGGGTTTGGAGATTCACCCCTCCACTTT.

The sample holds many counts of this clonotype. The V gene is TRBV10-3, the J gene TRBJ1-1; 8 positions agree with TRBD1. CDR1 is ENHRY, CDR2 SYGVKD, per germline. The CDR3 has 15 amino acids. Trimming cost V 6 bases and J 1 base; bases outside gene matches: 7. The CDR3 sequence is CAISTETGENTEAFF. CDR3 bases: TGTGCCATCAGCACCGAGACAGGGGAGAACACTGAAGCTTTCTTT.

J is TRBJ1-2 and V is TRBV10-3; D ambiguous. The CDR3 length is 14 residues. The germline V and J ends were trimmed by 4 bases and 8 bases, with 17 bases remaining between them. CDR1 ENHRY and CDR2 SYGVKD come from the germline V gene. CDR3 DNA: TGTGCCATCAGTGGACGCTCCAGGTCCGAGGGCTACACCTTC. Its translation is CAISGRSRSEGYTF.

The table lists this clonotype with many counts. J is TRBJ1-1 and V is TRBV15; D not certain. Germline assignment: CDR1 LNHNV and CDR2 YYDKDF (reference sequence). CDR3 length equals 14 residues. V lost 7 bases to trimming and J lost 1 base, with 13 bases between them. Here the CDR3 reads CATIHRTENTEAFF. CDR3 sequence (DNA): TGTGCCACCATCCACCGGACGGAGAACACTGAAGCTTTCTTT.

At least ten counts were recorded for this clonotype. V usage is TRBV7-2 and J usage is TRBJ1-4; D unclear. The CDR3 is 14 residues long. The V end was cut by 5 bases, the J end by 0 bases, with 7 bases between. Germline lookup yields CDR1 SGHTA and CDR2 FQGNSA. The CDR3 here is CASSPAATNEKLFF. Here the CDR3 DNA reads TGTGCCAGCAGCCCGGCCGCAACTAATGAAAAACTGTTTTTT.

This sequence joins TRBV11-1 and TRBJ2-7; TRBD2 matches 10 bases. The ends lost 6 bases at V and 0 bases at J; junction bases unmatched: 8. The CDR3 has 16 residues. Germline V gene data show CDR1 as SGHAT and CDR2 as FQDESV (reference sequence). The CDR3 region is CASSSLGLASSYEQYF. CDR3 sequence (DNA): TGTGCCAGCAGTTCGTTGGGACTAGCGTCCTCCTACGAGCAGTACTTC.

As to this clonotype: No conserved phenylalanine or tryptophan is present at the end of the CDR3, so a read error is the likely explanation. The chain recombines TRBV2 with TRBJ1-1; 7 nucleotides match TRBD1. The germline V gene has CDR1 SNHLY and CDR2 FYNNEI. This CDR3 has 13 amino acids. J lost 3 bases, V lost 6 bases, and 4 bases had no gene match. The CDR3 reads CASRVQGDTEAFS. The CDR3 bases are TGTGCCAGCAGAGTTCAGGGGGACACTGAAGCTTTCTCT.